The 28 T cell receptor beta chains below all came from one sample that was sequenced in a study of T-cell memory formation after mild COVID-19. Each CDR3 protein gets one entry after TCRdb re-called the 5' RACE reads with MiXCR. The sample contains roughly 50,000 distinct CDR3 sequences, 9.5% of which appear only once. The sample was PBMCs or a T cell subset sorted from them (not recorded which). Source of these receptors: a man aged 18 to 35 who had mild COVID-19 (a few samples of this study predate the infection). Cell type and time point are not known.

The chain uses TRBV25-1 and TRBJ1-1, with a tentative D call TRBD1 (5 bases). Looked up from germline, CDR1 is MGHDK and CDR2 is SYGVNS. The CDR3 loop spans 13 amino acids. Deletions cut 2 bases from V and 6 bases from J, with 10 bases between. CDR3 amino acids: CASSEQGDSEAFF. The CDR3 DNA is TGTGCCAGCAGTGAACAGGGCGATTCTGAAGCTTTCTTT.

The V call is TRBV7-2, the J call TRBJ1-1; D possibly corresponds to TRBD1 (5 bases). This CDR3 spans 15 amino acids. Germline-derived CDR1 and CDR2 are SGHTA and FQGNSA. Trimming took off 5 bases at V and 1 base at J, with 14 bases between the two ends. The CDR3 coding sequence is TGTGCCAGCAGCGCCCAGCGTGGGGGGAACACTGAAGCTTTCTTT. Amino acid sequence: CASSAQRGGNTEAFF.

In this sample, this clonotype turned up a few times. The chain couples TRBV27 to TRBJ1-1; no clear D. CDR3 length: 13 amino acids. The germline V gene has CDR1 MNHEY and CDR2 SMNVEV (reference sequence). V was shortened by 4 bases and J by 1 base, with 7 bases between the two germline ends. CDR3 DNA: TGTGCCAGCAGTTGGCTCCCGAACACTGAAGCTTTCTTT. It codes for CASSWLPNTEAFF.

This clonotype has more than one count but fewer than ten. This chain links TRBV6-1 with TRBJ2-5; no firm D call. This CDR3 is built from 13 residues. Trimming took 3 bases from V and 8 from J, leaving 13 bases between them. Germline V gene sequence: CDR1 MNHNS, CDR2 SASEGT. This CDR3 is CASSDSVPYTQYF. CDR3 sequence (DNA): TGTGCCAGCAGTGACTCTGTCCCCTATACCCAGTACTTC.

This clonotype showed up just a few times. This chain uses TRBV3-1 with TRBJ2-7; D is ambiguous. This CDR3 is 13 amino acids long. CDR1 and CDR2 from the germline V gene are LGHDT and YNNKEL (reference sequence). Trimming cost V 4 bases and J 1 base, with 8 bases left between them. The CDR3 is CASSPRSSYEQYF. The CDR3 DNA reads TGTGCCAGCAGCCCTCGGAGTTCCTACGAGCAGTACTTC.

This chain uses TRBV24-1 with TRBJ2-2, with no clear D. The CDR3 consists of 13 residues. The V end lost 12 bases, the J end lost 3 bases, and 13 bases lay between the germline ends. Germline lookup yields CDR1 KGHDR and CDR2 SFDVKD. The CDR3 nucleotides read TGTGCCGTAAGAGAAACTTACACCGGGGAGCTGTTTTTT. Its translation is CAVRETYTGELFF.

A few counts support this clonotype. The V gene is TRBV5-1, the J gene TRBJ2-7; D is perhaps TRBD1 (6 bases). There are 14 residues in the CDR3. From germline, CDR1 is SGHRS and CDR2 YFSETQ. V was clipped by 0 bases and J by 7 bases, with 14 bases between them. The CDR3 DNA is TGCGCCAGCAGCTTGGGGACAGTCCCTAGAGAGCAGTACTTC. This translates into CASSLGTVPREQYF.

This clonotype was counted a few times. This chain links TRBV5-1 with TRBJ1-1, with D perhaps TRBD1 (6 bases). This CDR3 region has 17 residues. Trimming removed 0 bases from V and 4 bases from J, with 19 bases in between. Germline lookup yields CDR1 SGHRS and CDR2 YFSETQ. In nucleotides, the CDR3 is TGCGCCAGCAGCTTGGATGGGACACCAACCAGCGGCACTGAAGCTTTCTTT. Translated: CASSLDGTPTSGTEAFF.

This clonotype has more than one count but fewer than ten. The chain links TRBV15 to TRBJ1-5; a possible D gene is TRBD1 (5 bases). The CDR3 is 14 residues long. The V end was cut by 2 bases, the J end by 2 bases, with 7 bases between. In germline, CDR1 is LNHNV, CDR2 YYDKDF (reference sequence). The CDR3 spells CATSRSQGNQPQHF. DNA for the CDR3: TGTGCCACCAGCAGATCACAGGGCAATCAGCCCCAGCATTTT.

The V gene is TRBV12-3 or TRBV12-4, the J gene TRBJ2-1; D call uncertain. Trimming cost V 6 bases and J 8 bases, with 23 bases left between them. This CDR3 is 16 amino acids long. This CDR3 is CASSPEKNLDRDEQFF. The CDR3 nucleotides read TGTGCCAGCAGCCCGGAGAAAAATCTGGACCGCGATGAGCAGTTCTTC.

This clonotype was observed a handful of times. V usage is TRBV5-1 and J usage is TRBJ2-7, with 7 bases fitting TRBD2. CDR3 length: 13 amino acids. V was pared by 7 bases and J by 1 base, with 5 bases of the junction left unmatched. Germline V gene lookup returns CDR1 SGHRS and CDR2 YFSETQ. CDR3 sequence reads: CASGEGSSYEQYF. The CDR3 DNA is TGCGCCAGCGGGGAGGGCAGTTCCTACGAGCAGTACTTC.

The chain employs TRBV5-1 and TRBJ2-3; a weak D match, TRBD1 (8 bases). The CDR3 spans 15 residues. The V end lost 3 bases, the J end lost 4 bases, and 15 bases lay between the germline ends. The germline gives CDR1 SGHRS, CDR2 YFSETQ. The CDR3: CASSYGQGGADTQYF. In DNA form, the CDR3 reads TGCGCCAGCAGCTATGGACAGGGAGGGGCAGATACGCAGTATTTT.

The CDR3 region is CASSLRGGDETQYF. DNA of the CDR3: TGTGCCAGCAGCTTACGGGGGGGCGACGAGACCCAGTACTTC. This rearrangement joins TRBV5-5 to TRBJ2-5, with 8 positions matching TRBD2. CDR3 size: 14 residues. With V trimmed by 2 bases and J by 5 bases, 5 bases remained unmatched. CDR1 is SGHKS and CDR2 is YYEKEE in the germline V gene (reference sequence).

The sample holds a few counts of this clonotype. The chain couples TRBV7-9 to TRBJ1-1; 9 bases are shared with TRBD1. CDR1 SEHNR and CDR2 FQNEAQ come from the germline V gene (reference sequence). The length of the CDR3 is 15 residues. The V gene end was trimmed by 3 bases and the J gene end by 10 bases; junction bases not matched to a gene: 12. The CDR3 spells CASSFHRGRFLGAFF. CDR3 in DNA: TGTGCCAGCAGCTTCCACAGGGGGCGATTTCTAGGAGCTTTCTTT.

This sequence joins TRBV20-1 and TRBJ2-5, with unresolved D. Germline CDR1 reads DFQATT; CDR2 reads SNEGSKA (reference sequence). CDR3 size: 13 residues. Deletions cut 0 bases from V and 4 bases from J, with 9 bases between. CDR3 nucleotides: TGCAGTGCTAGAGAGCTAAGGCTAGAGACCCAGTACTTC. It encodes CSARELRLETQYF.

The rearrangement uses TRBV4-3 and TRBJ1-1; TRBD1 is a possible D gene (5 bases). The germline V gene has CDR1 LGHNA and CDR2 YSLEER. The CDR3 runs to 14 residues. Trimming removed 0 bases at V and 7 bases at J, with 12 bases between. CDR3 bases: TGCGCCAGCAGCCAAGATCGAGGGGATAATGAAGCTTTCTTT. Encoded protein: CASSQDRGDNEAFF.

This clonotype was seen a few times. This chain connects TRBV20-1 to TRBJ1-5; D might be TRBD1 (6 bases). CDR1 and CDR2 from the germline V gene are DFQATT and SNEGSKA (reference sequence). The CDR3 covers 14 residues. The V gene lost 5 bases and the J gene lost 4 bases, with 15 bases spanning the gap. CDR3 region: CSARYGRGNQPQHF. The CDR3 nucleotides are TGCAGTGCTCGATACGGCAGGGGAAATCAGCCCCAGCATTTT.

This clonotype appeared a few times. In DNA form, the CDR3 reads TGTGCCAGCAGTGCCTTGGCGGGGGGCGGCGAGCAGTACGTC. Translated: CASSALAGGGEQYV. J is TRBJ2-7 and V is TRBV2; 8 bases match TRBD2. V dropped 4 bases and J dropped 6; count of bases not matched to a gene: 8. This CDR3 contains 14 residues. Germline CDR1 and CDR2: SNHLY and FYNNEI.

This clonotype has only a few counts. This chain uses TRBV18 with TRBJ2-1; 8 nucleotides line up with TRBD2. Unmatched junction bases numbered 6, after V lost 0 bases and J lost 5 bases. Germline V gene lookup returns CDR1 KGHSH and CDR2 LQKENI. This CDR3 contains 16 residues. CDR3 bases: TGTGCCAGCTCACCACCCACGGGGGGGTCGAACAATGAGCAGTTCTTC. Translating gives CASSPPTGGSNNEQFF. The whole variable domain, filled in from reference TRBV18 and TRBJ2-1, reads NAGVMQNPRHLVRRRGQEARLRCSPMKGHSHVYWYRQLPEEGLKFMVYLQKENIIDESGMPKERFSAEFPKEGPSILRIQQVVRGDSAAYFCASSPPTGGSNNEQFFGPGTRLTVL.

CDR3: CASSQIGTGAGNTIYF. CDR3 nucleotide sequence: TGTGCCAGCAGCCAGATTGGGACCGGCGCAGGAAACACCATATATTTT. The V and J genes are TRBV4-2 and TRBJ1-3; D perhaps matches TRBD1 (5 bases). The germline gives CDR1 LGHNA, CDR2 YNFKEQ. The CDR3 totals 16 residues. V lost 3 bases, J lost 4 bases, and 16 bases lay in between.

The chain carries TRBV5-6 and TRBJ2-3, with 16 bases lining up with TRBD2. Trimming cost V 7 bases and J 6 bases; bases outside gene matches: 2. The germline V gene has CDR1 SGHDT and CDR2 YYEEEE. The CDR3 has 14 amino acids. This chain's CDR3 is CASSGLAGGDTQYF. Here the CDR3 DNA reads TGTGCCAGCTCGGGACTAGCGGGGGGGGATACGCAGTATTTT.

This clonotype was found many times. The chain uses TRBV7-2 and TRBJ2-3; no definite D call. Germline V gives CDR1 SGHTA, CDR2 FQGNSA. There are 12 residues in the CDR3. The ends were cut back, 2 bases at V and 5 bases at J, with 5 bases in the middle. CDR3 DNA: TGTGCCAGCAGCTTACTAAGAGATACGCAGTATTTT. It is translated as CASSLLRDTQYF.

The rearrangement joins TRBV24-1 to TRBJ2-2; 9 bases line up with TRBD1. Germline values: CDR1 KGHDR, CDR2 SFDVKD. With V trimmed by 12 bases and J by 5 bases, 9 bases remained unmatched. The CDR3 spans 14 residues. The CDR3 reads CASQGQGATGELFF. The CDR3 DNA follows: TGTGCCTCCCAGGGACAGGGAGCGACCGGGGAGCTGTTTTTT.

This clonotype is termed medium-sized. This chain uses TRBV30 with TRBJ2-5; D gene uncertain. Deletions cut 4 bases from V and 3 bases from J, with 6 bases between. CDR1 is GTSNPN, CDR2 SVGIG, per germline (reference sequence). The CDR3 extends over 11 amino acids. The CDR3 coding sequence is TGTGCCTGGAATCAGGAAGAGACCCAGTACTTC. It yields the protein CAWNQEETQYF.

The chain uses TRBV19 and TRBJ2-7; D unclear. Germline V gene sequence: CDR1 LNHDA, CDR2 SQIVND (reference sequence). The ends were cut back, 5 bases at V and 1 base at J, with 6 bases in the middle. There are 12 residues in the CDR3. CDR3 protein: CASSSGSYEQYF. CDR3 in DNA: TGTGCCAGTAGTTCCGGTTCCTACGAGCAGTACTTC.

This clonotype came up many times. The rearrangement joins TRBV29-1 to TRBJ2-5; D is undetermined. The CDR3 loop spans 12 amino acids. The germline V gene has CDR1 SQVTM and CDR2 ANQGSEA. V gave up 6 bases and J gave up 0 bases, with 8 bases separating them. In DNA, the CDR3 is TGCAGCGTCAGCCGGGACCAAGAGACCCAGTACTTC. It codes for CSVSRDQETQYF. The full variable domain, its missing parts supplied by reference TRBV29-1 and TRBJ2-5, is SAVISQKPSRDICQRGTSLTIQCQVDSQVTMMFWYRQQPGQSLTLIATANQGSEATYESGFVIDKFPISRPNLTFSTLTVSNMSPEDSSIYLCSVSRDQETQYFGPGTRLLVL.

This clonotype showed up many times. The rearrangement uses TRBV7-3 and TRBJ2-1; TRBD2 matches 11 bases. The length of the CDR3 is 14 residues. V was clipped by 3 bases and J by 10 bases; unmatched bases: 5. Per germline, CDR1 SGHTA and CDR2 FQGTGA. For the CDR3, the DNA is TGTGCCAGCAGCTTTACGACTAGCGGGGCGGAGCAGTTCTTC. It encodes CASSFTTSGAEQFF.

The V gene is TRBV18, the J gene TRBJ2-6, with TRBD1 matching over 8 bases. This CDR3 is 14 amino acids long. Germline V gives CDR1 KGHSH, CDR2 LQKENI. Unmatched junction bases numbered 7, after V lost 4 bases and J lost 11 bases. The CDR3 region is CASSLDRVSYVLTF. The CDR3 coding sequence is TGTGCCAGCTCACTGGACAGGGTGTCATACGTCCTGACTTTC.